This T cell receptor (beta chain) was captured by sequencing in a study of T cells in women clearing cervical HPV infection. Method: immunoSEQ multiplex PCR; TCRdb's copy keeps in-frame clones and lacks some. Its table lists tens of thousands of clones. The source material was blood buffy coat. The clonotype comes from a woman between 18 and 69 years old with a cervical HPV16 infection that either progressed to CIN3+ or cleared (not recorded which).

CDR3 DNA (partial): TGCAGTGCTAGGACACAGGGTTTTAGCACTGAA. Translation gives CSARTQGFSTE. The full CDR3 protein reads CSARTQGFSTEAFF. The V and J genes are TRBV20-1 and TRBJ1-1; perhaps TRBD1 as D (6 bases). The CDR3 goes on 3 residues after the read ends, and that part is filled in from the germline J gene. V dropped 3 bases and J dropped 4 bases, with 15 bases sitting between them. This CDR3 comprises 14 residues. The germline V gene has CDR1 DFQATT and CDR2 SNEGSKA (reference sequence).